This paragraph reports one T cell receptor beta chain. Germline V gives CDR1 MNHEY, CDR2 SVGAGI. Trimming took 5 bases from V and 0 from J, leaving 8 bases between them. The CDR3 extends over 14 amino acids. In the PCR, 60 Vbeta and 13 Jbeta primers were used. Assay: immunoSEQ multiplex PCR; the TCRdb copy retains only in-frame clones and omits some. The table shows 75,000 to 90,000 clones, with roughly 80% occurring only once. This sample was taken from a study of cytomegalovirus exposure and HLA in healthy donors. The receptor was isolated from a middle-aged man in good health and CMV-seronegative. The sequenced sample was PBMCs. This chain connects TRBV6-5 to TRBJ1-3; the D is unclear. The chain's CDR3 is CASSILRSGNTIYF. The CDR3, as DNA: TGTGCCAGCAGTATTCTCCGCTCTGGAAACACCATATATTTT.